The source of this T cell receptor (beta chain) is a study of CD8 T cells in Susac syndrome (dated by TCRdb to between 2018 and 2021). In the study overall: Among the Susac syndrome patients who were sequenced, clinically active disease was present in about 6 and clinical remission was observed in fewer than 10. At blood withdrawal, Susac syndrome patients were either therapy-naive, taking corticosteroids (in some cases with IVIg as well), or taking IVIg alone. The study used repertoire sequencing to test whether antigen drove CD8+ T cell activation and differentiation in Susac syndrome.

What the authors observed across the whole study: No clonal expansion was detected in the CD4+ T cell repertoire of Susac syndrome patients. The study acknowledged that relatively few individuals were included in the TCR sequencing and HLA analysis.

Peripheral blood CD8+ and CD4+ T cells from healthy donors, Susac syndrome patients and multiple sclerosis patients were profiled using high-throughput TCR beta sequencing. Susac syndrome patients met recently defined diagnostic criteria for definite or probable disease. Bulk CD8+ and CD4+ T cells were purified by magnetic negative isolation, whereas CD8+ TEMRA cells were enriched by FACS. Blood was collected in EDTA tubes and processed within 24 hours, with PBMCs isolated through density gradient centrifugation. PBMCs intended for TCR sequencing were cryopreserved in liquid nitrogen and were subsequently thawed in a 37 degrees C water bath. Purity of sorted or isolated CD4+, CD8+ and CD8+ TEMRA cells was at least 90%. Of note for this clonotype: Its antigen target is currently unknown. One base away there is no much larger clone; base qualities are not given.

RNA was extracted using the RNeasy kit, and about 0.45 to 1 microgram was reverse transcribed with random hexamers. TCR beta CDR3 regions were amplified with the immunoSEQ multiplex PCR assay covering 54 Vbeta and 13 Jbeta segments. To correct PCR amplification bias, a synthetic template baseline was used for both primer optimization and computational correction. Turning to the authors' computational methods: Reads were assigned to V, D and J genes according to IMGT and analyzed in immunoSEQ Analyzer, with only productive sequences retained. Clonality was computed as one minus Shannon entropy normalized by log2 of the number of productive unique sequences. For each patient and control, public and private clones were evaluated within the 100 most prevalent clones. A clone was defined as Susac-specific if it was absent from the healthy and MS cohorts, from 1052 published viral clones and from other ImmuneACCESS disease sequences. Clones were called with MiXCR by TCRdb after fastp trimmed the public reads at Q25, and only in-frame beta chains were retained. Entries that share a CDR3 protein sequence are merged under the most common genes and DNA. TCRdb, rather than the study authors, made the V and J calls. This sample has about 160,000 distinct CDR3 sequences in its table, and approximately 94% of those were observed once. The top ten hold around 0.13% of the sample.

The CDR3 covers 14 residues, taking in both the cysteine and the phenylalanine. This entry keeps only the CDR3 DNA: 42 bases, framed from base 1. Looking up the germline V gene (reference sequence) yields CDR1 GTSNPN and CDR2 SVGIG. The germline V end is reduced by 3 bases and the J end by 5 bases; junction bases left unmatched: 7. Recombination connected TRBV30 to TRBJ1-5; TRBD1 fits 7 bases in the junction. This clonotype originated in a human donor with Susac syndrome. Sequences were obtained from CD4+ T cells from PBMCs. The CDR3 reads as follows: CAWSEGTVHQPQHF. Here is the DNA: TGTGCCTGGAGCGAGGGGACAGTTCATCAGCCCCAGCATTTT.